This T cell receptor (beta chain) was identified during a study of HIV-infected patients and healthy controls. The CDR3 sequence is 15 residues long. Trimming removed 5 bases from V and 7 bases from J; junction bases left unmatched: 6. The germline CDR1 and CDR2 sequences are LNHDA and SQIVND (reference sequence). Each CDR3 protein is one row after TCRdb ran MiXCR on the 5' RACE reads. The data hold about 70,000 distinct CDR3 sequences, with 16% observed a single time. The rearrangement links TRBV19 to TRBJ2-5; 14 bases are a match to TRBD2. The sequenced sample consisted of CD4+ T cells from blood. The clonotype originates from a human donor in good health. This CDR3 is CASSSGTSGRRTQYF. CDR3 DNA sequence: TGTGCCAGTAGTTCCGGGACTAGCGGGAGAAGGACCCAGTACTTC.